The entry below describes one T cell receptor beta chain. Its specificity is not known. These data originate in a study of PD-1 blockade in classical Hodgkin lymphoma. Background on the study: It was nivolumab at 3 mg/kg, given intravenously every 2 weeks, that patients received.

The patients all showed relapse after autologous stem cell transplantation, while their brentuximab vedotin exposure varied. This CDR3 has 14 residues. Germline CDR1 is SGHRS and CDR2 is YFSETQ. The ends were cut back, 0 bases at V and 4 bases at J, with 9 bases in the middle. Some clones are missing from TCRdb's copy, which holds only in-frame ones; the method was immunoSEQ multiplex PCR. This sample has fewer than 20,000 clones; roughly 88% occur once, and the top ten carry 10% to 15%. General study findings and limits: While CD8+ TCR diversity did not rise significantly by C4D1, CD4+ TCR diversity did. Baseline diversity in complete responders resembled that of newly diagnosed patients.

The V and J genes are TRBV5-1 and TRBJ2-3; D is uncertain. Sequencing used peripheral blood mononuclear cells (PBMCs), obtained before the second cycle of nivolumab. This clonotype originated in a human donor with classical Hodgkin lymphoma. The CDR3 DNA reads TGCGCCAGCAGCTTGGGCCTAGAGGCAGATACGCAGTATTTT. As protein: CASSLGLEADTQYF. Full variable domain (rest looked up from reference TRBV5-1 and TRBJ2-3): KAGVTQTPRYLIKTRGQQVTLSCSPISGHRSVSWYQQTPGQGLQFLFEYFSETQRNKGNFPGRFSGRQFSNSRSEMNVSTLELGDSALYLCASSLGLEADTQYFGPGTRLTVL.